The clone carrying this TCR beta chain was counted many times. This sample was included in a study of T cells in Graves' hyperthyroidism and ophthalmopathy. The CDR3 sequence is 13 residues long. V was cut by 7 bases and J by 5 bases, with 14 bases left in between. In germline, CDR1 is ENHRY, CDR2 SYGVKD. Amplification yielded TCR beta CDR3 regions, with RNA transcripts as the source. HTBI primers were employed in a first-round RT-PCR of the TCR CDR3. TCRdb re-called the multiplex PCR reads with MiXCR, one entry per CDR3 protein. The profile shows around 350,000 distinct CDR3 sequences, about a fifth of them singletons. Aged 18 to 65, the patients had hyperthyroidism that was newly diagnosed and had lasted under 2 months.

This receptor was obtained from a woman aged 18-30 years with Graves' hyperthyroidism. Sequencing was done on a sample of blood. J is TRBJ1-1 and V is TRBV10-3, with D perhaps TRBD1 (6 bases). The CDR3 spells CAIIADSGTEAFF. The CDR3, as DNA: TGTGCCATCATCGCGGACAGTGGGACTGAAGCTTTCTTT.